A single sample gave rise to the 23 T cell receptor beta chains below, sequenced in a study of identical twins. TCRdb re-derived calls from the 5' RACE reads in MiXCR, one entry per CDR3 protein. The table lists around 370,000 distinct CDR3 sequences, 9% of them singletons, with 8% to 10% in the top ten. Sequencing was done on a sample of naive T cells sorted from blood. The receptors were sampled from a woman between 45 and 65 years old in good health.

The rearrangement links TRBV6-5 to TRBJ2-1, with D maybe TRBD1 (6 bases). Looked up from germline, CDR1 is MNHEY and CDR2 is SVGAGI. The CDR3 runs to 12 residues. With 2 bases removed from V and 7 bases from J, the gap between germline ends came to 6 bases. CDR3 sequence: CASSYQGNEQFF. Written as DNA, the CDR3 is TGTGCCAGCAGTTACCAGGGGAATGAGCAGTTCTTC.

The rearrangement uses TRBV12-3 or TRBV12-4 and TRBJ2-1; 7 positions agree with TRBD2. CDR3 size: 15 residues. V lost 6 bases to trimming and J lost 8 bases; unmatched junction nucleotides: 13. CDR3 sequence: CASSLDQGGSYEQFF. In DNA form, the CDR3 reads TGTGCCAGCAGCCTAGACCAAGGCGGGAGTTATGAGCAGTTCTTC.

This clonotype has at least ten counts. The V call is TRBV29-1, the J call TRBJ2-7; D gene ambiguous. Germline values: CDR1 SQVTM, CDR2 ANQGSEA. Deletions cut 6 bases from V and 4 bases from J, with 16 bases between. CDR3 length: 13 residues. The CDR3 coding sequence is TGCAGCGTCACTGACTCCGAACCTTACGAGCAGTACTTC. Protein: CSVTDSEPYEQYF.

CDR3 sequence: CASSSPQQGTAEQYF. CDR3 nucleotides: TGTGCCAGCAGTTCCCCCCAACAGGGTACCGCCGAGCAGTACTTC. V gene TRBV2 combines with J gene TRBJ2-7; tentative D call: TRBD1 (6 bases). V shed 5 bases and J shed 6 bases, with 20 bases lying between them. CDR3 size: 15 residues. Germline assignment: CDR1 SNHLY and CDR2 FYNNEI. The complete variable domain, with remaining parts taken from reference TRBV2 and TRBJ2-7, reads EPEVTQTPSHQVTQMGQEVILRCVPISNHLYFYWYRQILGQKVEFLVSFYNNEISEKSEIFDDQFSVERPDGSNFTLKIRSTKLEDSAMYFCASSSPQQGTAEQYFGPGTRLTVT.

The rearrangement joins TRBV4-2 to TRBJ2-3; 9 positions match TRBD2. With V trimmed by 5 bases and J by 0 bases, 6 bases remained unmatched. Germline lookup yields CDR1 LGHNA and CDR2 YNFKEQ. The CDR3 length is 16 residues. This chain's CDR3 is CASSSTSGPSTDTQYF. In nucleotides, the CDR3 is TGTGCCAGCAGCTCGACTAGCGGCCCTAGCACAGATACGCAGTATTTT.

This chain connects TRBV12-3 or TRBV12-4 to TRBJ1-1, with D hard to call. V dropped 6 bases and J dropped 8 bases, with 13 bases sitting between them. The CDR3 spans 12 residues. As DNA, the CDR3 is TGTGCCAGCAGCCCCGGAGGGCGAGAAGCTTTCTTT. It codes for CASSPGGREAFF.

The table lists this clonotype with a few counts. This chain joins TRBV7-9 and TRBJ1-4; no clear D. Germline values: CDR1 SEHNR, CDR2 FQNEAQ (reference sequence). The CDR3 totals 15 residues. V dropped 5 bases and J dropped 2 bases, with 12 bases sitting between them. This CDR3 is CASSAKPVTNEKLFF. DNA for the CDR3: TGTGCCAGCAGCGCGAAGCCTGTCACTAATGAAAAACTGTTTTTT.

This clonotype was seen a few times. V and J are TRBV11-3 and TRBJ2-1; D is possibly TRBD2 (6 bases). V lost 5 bases and J lost 6, with 20 bases in between. CDR1 and CDR2 from the germline V gene are SGHNT and YENEEA. The length of the CDR3 is 16 residues. Here the CDR3 DNA reads TGTGCCAGCAGCCAATCTGGGCCTTGGGACTCCAATGAGCAGTTCTTC. Translating gives CASSQSGPWDSNEQFF.

The gene calls are TRBV10-3 and TRBJ2-1; D is possibly TRBD1 (5 bases). Trimming left V 4 bases short and J 0 bases short, with 13 bases between. Per germline, CDR1 ENHRY and CDR2 SYGVKD. This CDR3 has 16 residues. The CDR3 loop is CAISARGARSYNEQFF. Here the CDR3 DNA reads TGTGCCATCAGTGCTAGGGGTGCACGCTCCTACAATGAGCAGTTCTTC.

This clonotype came up a few times. V usage is TRBV24-1 and J usage is TRBJ2-1; unclear D gene. V was trimmed by 5 bases and J by 7 bases, leaving 14 bases between them. Looked up from germline, CDR1 is KGHDR and CDR2 is SFDVKD. The CDR3 is 14 amino acids. The CDR3 here is CATSVRAIGNEQFF. The CDR3 DNA sequence: TGTGCCACCAGTGTTCGGGCAATAGGTAATGAGCAGTTCTTC.

The table lists this clonotype with many counts. The chain has TRBV11-2 and TRBJ2-5; D is uncertain. The germline V gene encodes CDR1 SGHAT and CDR2 FQNNGV. V gave up 0 bases and J gave up 3 bases, with 17 bases separating them. This CDR3 has 17 amino acids. CDR3 DNA sequence: TGTGCCAGCAGCTTAGATCTCGGCTTGAGTAAAAAAGAGACCCAGTACTTC. Its translation: CASSLDLGLSKKETQYF.

This clonotype was seen many times. The V call is TRBV4-1, the J call TRBJ2-1; 7 nucleotides agree with TRBD1. V was pared by 2 bases and J by 4 bases, with 5 bases of the junction left unmatched. This CDR3 region has 15 residues. Per the germline V gene, CDR1 is MGHRA and CDR2 is YSYEKL. CDR3 region: CASSQQGVQYNEQFF. CDR3 DNA sequence: TGCGCCAGCAGCCAACAGGGGGTACAATACAATGAGCAGTTCTTC.

The chain employs TRBV24-1 and TRBJ2-5; 8 bases match TRBD2. After removal of 4 bases from V and 1 base from J, the junction contained 13 bases not matched to a gene. The germline gives CDR1 KGHDR, CDR2 SFDVKD. The CDR3 is made up of 18 amino acids. The CDR3 here is CATSDATTSGWAQETQYF. The CDR3 nucleotides are TGTGCCACCAGTGACGCAACAACTAGCGGTTGGGCCCAAGAGACCCAGTACTTC.

The J gene is TRBJ2-7, the V gene TRBV6-5; 10 nucleotides align to TRBD2. Germline V gene lookup returns CDR1 MNHEY and CDR2 SVGAGI. The ends lost 0 bases at V and 3 bases at J; junction bases unmatched: 11. This CDR3 has 18 residues. CDR3 sequence reads: CASSYSMLGLAAIYEQYF. CDR3 DNA sequence: TGTGCCAGCAGTTACTCGATGCTCGGACTAGCGGCAATCTACGAGCAGTACTTC.

This clonotype was counted ten times or more. This chain links TRBV7-2 with TRBJ1-4; TRBD1 aligns across 7 bases. Trimming at V came to 5 bases and at J to 2 bases, leaving 5 bases not matched to a gene. There are 15 residues in the CDR3. Germline CDR1 reads SGHTA; CDR2 reads FQGNSA. CDR3 nucleotides: TGTGCCAGCAGCCGAACAGGGGATACTAATGAAAAACTGTTTTTT. Protein sequence: CASSRTGDTNEKLFF.

The CDR3: CASSLRAGVALESGANVLTF. The CDR3 DNA sequence: TGCGCCAGCAGCTTACGAGCGGGAGTGGCCCTTGAATCTGGGGCCAACGTCCTGACTTTC. The V and J genes are TRBV5-1 and TRBJ2-6; 8 bases fit TRBD2. The CDR3 runs to 20 residues. The germline V gene encodes CDR1 SGHRS and CDR2 YFSETQ. The trim removed 2 bases at V and 1 base at J, leaving 14 bases unmatched.

This clonotype was counted only a few times. V is TRBV6-6 and J is TRBJ2-1; 11 bases are a match to TRBD2. This CDR3 region has 16 residues. V lost 6 bases and J lost 4; bases outside the gene matches: 8. Germline V lookup: CDR1 MNHNY, CDR2 SVGAGI (reference sequence). CDR3 in DNA: TGTGCCAGCAGCGACTTAGCGGGAGGGCCTTACAATGAGCAGTTCTTC. Encoded protein: CASSDLAGGPYNEQFF.

The chain is built from TRBV20-1 and TRBJ2-1; TRBD2 matches 7 bases. CDR1 is DFQATT and CDR2 is SNEGSKA in the germline V gene (reference sequence). With V trimmed by 0 bases and J by 7 bases, 15 bases remained unmatched. The CDR3 is made up of 17 amino acids. The CDR3 sequence is CSARDPWGGGPTNEQFF. The CDR3 bases are TGCAGTGCTAGAGATCCGTGGGGGGGAGGGCCTACGAATGAGCAGTTCTTC.

Note on this clonotype: A much larger clone differs from this one at a single base, so this may be a read error. V usage is TRBV20-1 and J usage is TRBJ1-4, with D unresolved. Germline V gene sequence: CDR1 DFQATT, CDR2 SNEGSKA (reference sequence). The CDR3 is 12 amino acids. V lost 3 bases, J lost 7 bases, and 9 bases lay in between. The DNA of the CDR3 is TGCAGTGCTAGCTGGCGGAGTGAAAAACTGTTTTTT. As protein: CSASWRSEKLFF.

The gene calls are TRBV7-3 and TRBJ2-1; TRBD2 matches at 10 bases. Germline V lookup: CDR1 SGHTA, CDR2 FQGTGA. Unmatched junction bases numbered 7, after V lost 6 bases and J lost 2 bases. The CDR3 is 16 residues long. The CDR3 reads CASSYPGTSAYNEQFF. CDR3 in DNA: TGTGCCAGCAGTTACCCCGGGACTAGCGCCTACAATGAGCAGTTCTTC.

This clonotype was seen a few times. V usage is TRBV9 and J usage is TRBJ2-1; 7 positions agree with TRBD2. The CDR3 extends over 15 amino acids. Germline lookup yields CDR1 SGDLS and CDR2 YYNGEE. V gave up 3 bases and J gave up 1 base; unmatched junction bases: 4. CDR3 protein: CASSETSNSYNEQFF. The DNA for the CDR3 is TGTGCCAGCAGCGAGACTAGCAATTCCTACAATGAGCAGTTCTTC.

The V and J genes are TRBV29-1 and TRBJ1-1; D not resolved. The CDR3 consists of 14 residues. The germline V gene encodes CDR1 SQVTM and CDR2 ANQGSEA. Trimming removed 2 bases at V and 4 bases at J, with 14 bases between. Written as DNA, the CDR3 is TGCAGCGTTGAACGGGCAGGCAGAAGCACTGAAGCTTTCTTT. Translating it yields CSVERAGRSTEAFF.

The J gene is TRBJ2-3, the V gene TRBV3-1; no definite D call. CDR3 length: 13 amino acids. Germline V lookup: CDR1 LGHDT, CDR2 YNNKEL (reference sequence). The V gene lost 6 bases and the J gene lost 6 bases, with 13 bases spanning the gap. CDR3: CASRQLGVDTQYF. For the CDR3, the DNA is TGTGCCAGCAGGCAACTTGGGGTGGATACGCAGTATTTT.